These 16 T cell receptor beta chains were sequenced from one sample in a study of shared clonotypes between healthy human individuals. Profiling relied on immunoSEQ multiplex PCR, and the TCRdb table lists in-frame clones only, not all of them. This table has 2,500,000 or so clones, 85% to 95% appearing once. Sequencing input: naive CD4+ T cells from PBMCs. Described subset: CD45RA+ positively selected. The receptors were sampled from a young man in good health. Some clones in this sample may be carry-over from other donors' samples.

In regard to this clone: The sample holds other DNA sequences that translate to the same CDR3. This chain connects TRBV28 to TRBJ2-3, with TRBD2 identical over 8 bases. J gave up 0 bases and V 2 bases, and 4 bases lay outside the gene matches. The CDR3 loop spans 16 amino acids. The germline V gene has CDR1 MDHEN and CDR2 SYDVKM. CDR3: CASSLGLAGSTDTQYF. The CDR3 DNA reads TGTGCCAGCAGTTTAGGGTTAGCGGGGAGCACAGATACGCAGTATTTT.

As for this clone: This sample also contains other DNA sequences that code for the same CDR3. For the CDR3, the DNA is TGTGCCAGCAGCGTACAGGGATCTGGGGCCAACGTCCTGACTTTC. This gives the protein CASSVQGSGANVLTF. The chain is built from TRBV9 and TRBJ2-6; a possible D gene is TRBD1 (5 bases). V gave up 1 base and J gave up 1 base, with 6 bases separating them. The CDR3 is made up of 15 amino acids. Germline assignment: CDR1 SGDLS and CDR2 YYNGEE.

This chain joins TRBV13 and TRBJ2-7; the match to TRBD1 covers 10 bases. This CDR3 comprises 15 residues. CDR1 is PRHDT and CDR2 is FYEKMQ in the germline V gene (reference sequence). Germline trimming cut 5 bases from V and 3 bases from J; bases unmatched to any gene: 7. This CDR3 is CASSPAGQGVYEQYF. Here the CDR3 DNA reads TGTGCCAGCAGCCCGGCAGGACAGGGGGTCTACGAGCAGTACTTC.

The V and J genes are TRBV11-2 and TRBJ2-1; no firm D call. This CDR3 comprises 14 residues. Germline-derived CDR1 and CDR2 are SGHAT and FQNNGV. With 0 bases removed from V and 10 bases from J, the gap between germline ends came to 13 bases. The CDR3 here is CASSLDGSVREQFF. The CDR3, as DNA: TGTGCCAGCAGCTTAGACGGCTCTGTTAGAGAGCAGTTCTTC.

The chain has TRBV25-1 and TRBJ2-1; TRBD2 agrees at 13 bases. Germline CDR1 is MGHDK and CDR2 is SYGVNS. V dropped 3 bases and J dropped 10; count of bases not matched to a gene: 6. The CDR3 totals 15 residues. CDR3 loop: CASSEVGLAGTEQFF. The DNA of the CDR3 is TGTGCCAGCAGTGAGGTGGGACTAGCGGGGACGGAGCAGTTCTTC.

The V call is TRBV7-2, the J call TRBJ2-2, with TRBD1 identical over 9 bases. The CDR3 is 15 residues long. After removal of 5 bases from V and 7 bases from J, the junction contained 8 bases not matched to a gene. Germline V lookup: CDR1 SGHTA, CDR2 FQGNSA. The CDR3 is CASSRQTGGIGELFF. CDR3 nucleotides: TGTGCCAGCAGCCGCCAGACAGGGGGGATCGGGGAGCTGTTTTTT.

Points on this clone: In the same sample, other DNA sequences code for this CDR3. J is TRBJ2-5 and V is TRBV2; D perhaps matches TRBD2 (6 bases). CDR1 is SNHLY, CDR2 FYNNEI, per germline. This CDR3 spans 13 amino acids. The germline V and J ends were trimmed by 1 base and 7 bases, with 10 bases remaining between them. The CDR3 sequence: CASSEEGRGTQYF. CDR3 bases: TGTGCCAGCAGTGAAGAGGGGCGGGGGACCCAGTACTTC. The full variable domain, in which reference TRBV2 and TRBJ2-5 provide the parts outside the CDR3, is EPEVTQTPSHQVTQMGQEVILRCVPISNHLYFYWYRQILGQKVEFLVSFYNNEISEKSEIFDDQFSVERPDGSNFTLKIRSTKLEDSAMYFCASSEEGRGTQYFGPGTRLLVL.

The sample holds one count of this clone. The genes are TRBV29-1 and TRBJ2-2, with D maybe TRBD1 (6 bases). This CDR3 has 14 amino acids. V was shortened by 8 bases and J by 2 bases, with 15 bases between the two germline ends. In germline, CDR1 is SQVTM, CDR2 ANQGSEA. The CDR3 DNA sequence: TGCAGCTTTATCCGGGACATTAACACCGGGGAGCTGTTTTTT. This gives the protein CSFIRDINTGELFF.

V and J are TRBV28 and TRBJ2-4; no clear D. CDR3 size: 15 residues. Germline V gives CDR1 MDHEN, CDR2 SYDVKM. Trimming cost V 3 bases and J 3 bases, with 12 bases left between them. The CDR3 protein is CASSLGGSDKNIQYF. The DNA for the CDR3 is TGTGCCAGCAGTTTGGGCGGTTCGGACAAAAACATTCAGTACTTC.

This chain connects TRBV29-1 to TRBJ2-6, with 9 bases fitting TRBD2. Germline CDR1 is SQVTM and CDR2 is ANQGSEA. The CDR3 covers 18 residues. V dropped 7 bases and J dropped 0; count of bases not matched to a gene: 13. The CDR3 protein is CSAVAGARSPSGANVLTF. The CDR3 region has the DNA TGCAGCGCGGTAGCGGGAGCCCGATCCCCCTCTGGGGCCAACGTCCTGACTTTC.

The rearrangement links TRBV5-1 to TRBJ1-2; perhaps TRBD1 as D (5 bases). CDR1 is SGHRS, CDR2 YFSETQ, per germline. Trimming removed 4 bases from V and 4 bases from J, with 14 bases in between. This CDR3 is 14 amino acids long. CDR3 nucleotides: TGCGCCAGCAGCCCCTCGGAGGGGAGCTATGGCTACACCTTC. This translates into CASSPSEGSYGYTF.

V gene TRBV10-3 combines with J gene TRBJ2-6; 7 nucleotides line up with TRBD1. J lost 6 bases, V lost 6 bases, and 8 bases had no gene match. The CDR3 is 15 amino acids. CDR1 is ENHRY, CDR2 SYGVKD, per germline. The CDR3 spells CAIRGTALQANVLTF. The CDR3 DNA sequence: TGTGCCATCAGGGGGACAGCCCTCCAGGCCAACGTCCTGACTTTC.

This clone was found once. V gene TRBV5-6 combines with J gene TRBJ1-2; no reliable D call. Germline-derived CDR1 and CDR2 are SGHDT and YYEEEE. V was trimmed by 2 bases and J by 4 bases, leaving 21 bases between them. CDR3 length: 17 amino acids. The CDR3: CASSLVGESVQLYGYTF. CDR3 DNA: TGTGCCAGCAGCTTAGTTGGCGAGAGTGTTCAGCTCTATGGCTACACCTTC.

V gene TRBV27 combines with J gene TRBJ2-3, with 7 bases fitting TRBD1. The CDR3 covers 15 residues. In germline, CDR1 is MNHEY, CDR2 SMNVEV (reference sequence). Trimming removed 7 bases from V and 8 bases from J; junction bases left unmatched: 15. CDR3 loop: CASTTGVLDRSTQYF. CDR3 bases: TGTGCCAGCACCACAGGGGTTCTCGACCGGAGTACGCAGTATTTT.

The rearrangement joins TRBV19 to TRBJ2-7; no firm D call. V was cut by 3 bases and J by 3 bases, with 9 bases left in between. CDR1 and CDR2 from the germline V gene are LNHDA and SQIVND (reference sequence). The CDR3 has 13 residues. The CDR3 sequence is CASSIQPRYEQYF. CDR3 in DNA: TGTGCCAGTAGTATTCAGCCACGCTACGAGCAGTACTTC.

V and J are TRBV19 and TRBJ1-5, with 10 bases that match TRBD1. This CDR3 has 17 amino acids. CDR1 is LNHDA and CDR2 is SQIVND in the germline V gene (reference sequence). With 4 bases clipped from V and 7 bases from J, the junction kept 13 bases outside the gene matches. This CDR3 reads CASSTPMDRGRRQPQHF. CDR3 in DNA: TGTGCCAGTAGTACCCCCATGGACAGGGGGAGGCGGCAGCCCCAGCATTTT.